The rows below give T cell receptor beta chains drawn from one sample of a study of T-cell memory formation after mild COVID-19. TCRdb recomputed calls from the 5' RACE reads with MiXCR, one row per CDR3 protein. Among about 350,000 distinct CDR3 sequences listed, roughly an eighth were seen once. The sample comprised PBMCs or a T cell subset sorted from them (not recorded which). These receptors all come from a man in his late teens or twenties who had mild COVID-19 (a few samples of this study predate the infection). Cell type and time point are not known. The CDR3 runs from the conserved cysteine through the conserved F or W. Fields, in order: V gene, CDR3 protein.

TRBV5-6 CASSQSWAYGGELFF
TRBV7-6 CASSLYSSTNTGELFF
TRBV6-6 CASSYMGPEGAFF
TRBV27 CASSLLGTEYGYTF
TRBV7-6 CASSSSGARQETQYF
TRBV7-9 CASSPDGDGYTF
TRBV15 CATSMQGIGELFF
TRBV12-3/TRBV12-4 CASSSATGTGGEKLFF
TRBV12-3/TRBV12-4 CASSFMGNYGYTF
TRBV27 CASRPGDRDNSPLHF
TRBV5-1 CASGSRQGGPDTQYF
TRBV25-1 CASSATGRGTDTQYF
TRBV7-2 CASSRAWDSYNEQFF
TRBV21-1 CASSRGAPQTLQETQYF
TRBV11-1 CASSLRIGGGSGNEQFF
TRBV4-2 CASSQDSDTEAFF
TRBV27 CASSSQGSSYEQYF
TRBV4-1 CASSQAGTGPQPQHF
TRBV30 CAWSLRDGTEAFF
TRBV18 CASSPRPGNQPQHF